This T cell receptor (beta chain) was sequenced in a study of naive and memory T cell subsets. Study results and caveats: In naive cells, over 90% of TCR sequences were seen only once.

Two oligonucleotides, mixed equimolar, formed the beta constant-region primer covering TRBC1 and TRBC2. Four rounds of PCR amplified the ligated cDNA using nested alpha and beta constant-region primers plus SP2. TCRdb reanalysed the UMI-ligation and nested PCR reads using MiXCR and keeps one entry per CDR3 protein. Of about 21,000 distinct CDR3 sequences detected, about 10% appear once; the ten largest clones hold around 18%. V trimming: 5 bases; J trimming: 5 bases; junction bases outside the gene matches: 7. This CDR3 spans 15 amino acids. Germline values: CDR1 SEHNR, CDR2 FQNEAQ (reference sequence). With respect to this clonotype: Its antigen remains unidentified.

Overnight CMV lysate stimulation of fresh PBMCs defined donor CMV status by CD4+ IFNgamma. Four subsets defined by CD45RA and CD27 were sorted after CD3, CD4, CD8 and live/dead staining. J is TRBJ2-1 and V is TRBV7-9, with TRBD2 matching 9 bases. The TCR was taken from a human donor in good health. Input material: central memory CD8+ T cells from blood. Written as DNA, the CDR3 is TGTGCCAGCAGCGCCGGGACTAGCTATAACAATGAGCAGTTCTTC. Translating it yields CASSAGTSYNNEQFF.